The present T cell receptor (beta chain) was sequenced within a study of response to subunit inactivated influenza vaccine. The study, taken as a whole, reports: Authors suggested few new T cells are recruited by each seasonal influenza vaccination.

TCRdb re-called the RT-PCR reads through MiXCR, storing one row per CDR3 protein. The table records 600,000 to 850,000 distinct CDR3 sequences, less than 15% of them present only once. In the case of this clonotype: Its specificity is unknown.

The sequenced sample was PBMCs from blood, obtained less than 15 days before vaccination. This TCR was sampled from a man between 50 and 59 years old who received an inactivated influenza vaccine.

The CDR3 protein is CASSPLLSGRAKNIQYF. CDR3 sequence (DNA): TGTGCCAGCTCACCGTTACTTAGCGGGAGGGCCAAAAACATTCAGTACTTC. The J gene is TRBJ2-4, the V gene TRBV18, with 10 bases that match TRBD2. The CDR3 extends over 17 amino acids. The germline V gene encodes CDR1 KGHSH and CDR2 LQKENI. The V and J ends lost 3 bases and 1 base, in that order; junction bases with no gene match: 6.